Sequencing of this T cell receptor (beta chain) was carried out in a study of T cells after yellow fever vaccination. This clonotype was counted between two and nine times. At one of its ends the junction is not consistent with the germline gene, which may arise from a read error. Synthesis of TCR cDNA relied on 5'RACE template switching, which attached a universal primer site and UMIs. TCRdb used MiXCR to reprocess the 5' RACE reads, holding one entry per CDR3 protein. Among under 250,000 distinct CDR3 sequences, 6.9% were seen once, and the ten largest hold approximately 0.85%. Germline values: CDR1 SGHKS, CDR2 YYEKEE (reference sequence). The CDR3 contains 13 residues.

Specimen: CD4+ T cells sorted from PBMCs, collected 15 days after the yellow fever booster vaccination. This chain joins TRBV5-5 and TRBJ1-4, with D perhaps TRBD1 (5 bases). This clonotype originated in a young man who received the YFV17D yellow fever vaccine. Written as DNA, the CDR3 is TGTGCCAGCAGCATGGGGACGCCCGAAAGACTGTTTTTT. This sequence encodes CASSMGTPERLFF.